The rows below give T cell receptor beta chains drawn from one sample of a study of T-cell memory formation after mild COVID-19. TCRdb reprocessed the 5' RACE reads with MiXCR, giving one entry per CDR3 protein. The sample consists of around 440,000 distinct CDR3 sequences, 18% of them appearing once. Source material: PBMCs or a T cell subset sorted from them (not recorded which). All receptors derive from an adult woman who had mild COVID-19 (a few samples of this study predate the infection). Cell type and time point are not known. CDR3s include the opening cysteine and the closing phenylalanine or tryptophan. D genes are given only for firm matches. Size is stated for part of the rows, as once, few or many counts, or as a class when the clone is expanded.

j_gene,d_gene,v_gene,abundance,CDR3aa,CDR3nt
TRBJ2-1,TRBD2,TRBV4-2,few,CASSLGTSGSREQFF,TGTGCCAGCAGCCTAGGGACTAGCGGGAGTCGTGAGCAGTTCTTC
TRBJ2-1,TRBD2,TRBV12-3/TRBV12-4,-,CASSSTSGINEQFF,TGTGCCAGCAGTTCAACTAGCGGGATCAATGAGCAGTTCTTC
TRBJ1-1,-,TRBV7-3,-,CASSSTPRGTEAFF,TGTGCCAGCAGCTCGACACCCCGGGGAACTGAAGCTTTCTTT
TRBJ2-7,-,TRBV6-2/TRBV6-3,-,CASNPGTSPYEQYF,TGTGCCAGCAATCCCGGGACTTCGCCCTACGAGCAGTACTTC
TRBJ2-2,-,TRBV2,few,CASSFDSASNTGELFF,TGTGCCAGCAGCTTCGACAGTGCCTCGAACACCGGGGAGCTGTTTTTT
TRBJ1-2,-,TRBV3-1,-,CASSQFQVRGYGYTF,TGTGCCAGCAGCCAATTCCAAGTCCGAGGCTATGGCTACACCTTC
TRBJ1-1,-,TRBV6-2/TRBV6-3,-,CASSHLNWSAFF,TGTGCCAGCAGTCACCTTAATTGGTCGGCTTTCTTT
TRBJ2-3,-,TRBV7-8,-,CASSLPGLGADTQYF,TGTGCCAGCAGCTTGCCGGGACTTGGCGCAGATACGCAGTATTTT
TRBJ1-2,-,TRBV4-1,-,CASSQGTDGLFYGYTF,TGCGCCAGCAGCCAAGGAACCGATGGACTGTTCTATGGCTACACCTTC
TRBJ2-2,-,TRBV9,many,CASSPRSPSPFTGELFF,TGTGCCAGCAGCCCCCGGAGCCCTTCACCATTCACCGGGGAGCTGTTTTTT
TRBJ2-7,-,TRBV3-1,few,CASSQNLPGAGSYEQYF,TGTGCCAGCAGCCAAAACCTACCAGGTGCGGGCTCCTACGAGCAGTACTTC
TRBJ1-3,TRBD1,TRBV3-1,-,CASSPYGTGNSGNTIYF,TGTGCCAGCAGCCCTTACGGGACAGGAAACTCTGGAAACACCATATATTTT
TRBJ1-1,-,TRBV12-3/TRBV12-4,few,CASSPTLRVKTEAFF,TGTGCCAGCAGCCCCACGCTCAGGGTAAAGACTGAAGCTTTCTTT
TRBJ1-6,TRBD1,TRBV15,few,CATSREQGASWSPLHF,TGTGCCACCAGCAGAGAACAGGGGGCGAGTTGGTCACCCCTCCACTTT
TRBJ1-5,-,TRBV7-2,few,CASSLLPRGSNQPQHF,TGTGCCAGCAGCTTACTTCCGCGAGGGAGCAATCAGCCCCAGCATTTT
TRBJ1-4,-,TRBV6-5,few,CASKPTSGTVATNEKLFF,TGTGCCAGCAAACCAACCTCCGGGACGGTTGCAACTAATGAAAAACTGTTTTTT
TRBJ1-1,-,TRBV10-3,-,CAISDYVLNTEAFF,TGTGCCATCAGTGACTACGTCCTGAACACTGAAGCTTTCTTT
TRBJ2-5,-,TRBV12-3/TRBV12-4,few,CASSSFGEGRETQYF,TGTGCCAGCAGCTCATTCGGAGAGGGGAGAGAGACCCAGTACTTC
TRBJ1-3,-,TRBV30,-,CAWDIGNTIYF,TGTGCCTGGGACATTGGAAACACCATATATTTT